These 24 T cell receptor beta chains originate from one sample sequenced in a study of T-cell reconstitution after alpha-beta-depleted transplantation in children. This sample's TCRbeta library carried unique molecular identifier barcodes. TCRdb used MiXCR to reprocess the PCR reads, holding one entry per CDR3 protein. The repertoire holds 800,000 to 1,000,000 distinct CDR3 sequences, about 31% seen once, with roughly 27% in the top ten. The source material was PBMCs, mostly from graft donor cells, sampled 360 days after TCRalphabeta/CD19-depleted stem cell transplant. These receptors were taken from a boy in the first two years of life who had a stem cell transplant for SCID, so the T cells may come from the graft donor.

This chain connects TRBV7-2 to TRBJ2-3, with no clear D. The CDR3 extends over 16 amino acids. Trimming took off 1 base at V and 2 bases at J, with 13 bases between the two ends. The germline gives CDR1 SGHTA, CDR2 FQGNSA. CDR3 in DNA: TGTGCCAGCAGCTTAGGGTACGGTGAGCACACAGATACGCAGTATTTT. Protein sequence: CASSLGYGEHTDTQYF.

The J gene is TRBJ1-2, the V gene TRBV20-1; D unclear. V shed 5 bases and J shed 0 bases, with 10 bases lying between them. The CDR3 contains 13 residues. Germline assignment: CDR1 DFQATT and CDR2 SNEGSKA (reference sequence). Here the CDR3 reads CSALSLANYGYTF. CDR3 DNA: TGCAGTGCTTTGTCCCTTGCTAACTATGGCTACACCTTC.

There are a few counts of this clonotype. The chain employs TRBV4-3 and TRBJ2-1; no firm D call. The V and J ends lost 1 base and 4 bases respectively, with 17 bases between them. Germline values: CDR1 LGHNA, CDR2 YSLEER. The CDR3 consists of 17 residues. This chain's CDR3 is CASSQGKATHPYNEQFF. CDR3 DNA sequence: TGCGCCAGCAGCCAAGGAAAAGCCACCCACCCTTACAATGAGCAGTTCTTC.

The rearrangement links TRBV4-1 to TRBJ2-5; 8 nucleotides match TRBD2. CDR3 length: 16 residues. Per germline, CDR1 MGHRA and CDR2 YSYEKL. V shed 1 base, J shed 2 bases, and the junction held 6 bases outside the gene matches. Here the CDR3 reads CASSQGRGGGQETQYF. The CDR3 region has the DNA TGCGCCAGCAGCCAAGGGCGCGGCGGGGGGCAAGAGACCCAGTACTTC.

This clonotype has only a few counts. The CDR3 DNA reads as TGTGCCAGCAGGGGTACGACAGGGACGAACACTGAAGCTTTCTTT. It yields the protein CASRGTTGTNTEAFF. The gene calls are TRBV12-3 or TRBV12-4 and TRBJ1-1; 7 bases are shared with TRBD1. V lost 6 bases to trimming and J lost 1 base; unmatched junction nucleotides: 8. This CDR3 region has 15 residues.

The rearrangement links TRBV5-1 to TRBJ1-1, with D perhaps matching TRBD1 (6 bases). From germline, CDR1 is SGHRS and CDR2 YFSETQ. V lost 2 bases, J lost 4 bases, and 12 bases lay in between. The CDR3 length is 14 residues. As DNA, the CDR3 is TGCGCCAGCAGCTTAGGGGGGAGGACCACTGAAGCTTTCTTT. Translation gives CASSLGGRTTEAFF.

This chain connects TRBV7-8 to TRBJ2-7; 9 positions match TRBD2. The CDR3 covers 15 residues. The junction had 7 bases not matched to a gene; V was cut back by 1 base and J by 6 bases. Germline values: CDR1 SGHVS, CDR2 FQNEAQ. CDR3 loop: CASSLDLAGIFEQYF. As DNA, the CDR3 is TGTGCCAGCAGCTTAGATCTAGCGGGGATTTTCGAGCAGTACTTC.

CDR3 residues: CASSAYRDASRGNEQFF. As DNA, the CDR3 is TGTGCCAGCAGTGCTTACCGGGACGCCAGTCGGGGCAATGAGCAGTTCTTC. V usage is TRBV2 and J usage is TRBJ2-1; either TRBD1 or TRBD2 may supply D (5 bases each). The CDR3 is 17 residues long. With 4 bases removed from V and 6 bases from J, the gap between germline ends came to 22 bases. Per germline, CDR1 SNHLY and CDR2 FYNNEI.

In this sample, this clonotype turned up a few times. The chain recombines TRBV6-1 with TRBJ1-5; TRBD1 matches at 7 bases. Germline assignment: CDR1 MNHNS and CDR2 SASEGT. This CDR3 is built from 14 residues. V was clipped by 6 bases and J by 3 bases; unmatched bases: 5. The CDR3 DNA is TGTGCCAGCAGGAGCGACAGGGCCAATCAGCCCCAGCATTTT. The encoded protein is CASRSDRANQPQHF.

The chain uses TRBV6-2 or TRBV6-3 and TRBJ2-5; D perhaps matches TRBD1 (7 bases). Trimming pared 5 bases from V and 7 bases from J, leaving 26 bases between. The CDR3 is made up of 17 amino acids. CDR1 is MNHEY, CDR2 SVGEGT, per germline. The CDR3, as DNA: TGTGCCAGCAGTCCCGGAGGGGGCGTCCGGATTGGAGCGACCCAGTACTTC. It translates to CASSPGGGVRIGATQYF.

This clonotype was seen at least ten times. The chain uses TRBV20-1 and TRBJ2-4, with D possibly TRBD1 on 6 matching bases. The germline CDR1 and CDR2 sequences are DFQATT and SNEGSKA (reference sequence). This CDR3 spans 13 amino acids. Trimming removed 6 bases from V and 1 base from J, with 10 bases in between. Written as DNA, the CDR3 is TGCAGTGCCAACAGGGAGGCCAAAAACATTCAGTACTTC. Its protein is CSANREAKNIQYF.

This clonotype has just a few counts. The rearrangement uses TRBV12-3 or TRBV12-4 and TRBJ2-1, with 10 bases lining up with TRBD2. V gave up 5 bases and J gave up 2 bases; unmatched junction bases: 6. The CDR3 consists of 16 residues. The CDR3 protein is CASSGGSGGAYNEQFF. For the CDR3, the DNA is TGTGCCAGCAGTGGCGGAAGCGGGGGGGCCTACAATGAGCAGTTCTTC.

The chain joins TRBV4-3 to TRBJ1-1; D gene uncertain. V was pared by 0 bases and J by 7 bases, with 12 bases between. Per the germline V gene, CDR1 is LGHNA and CDR2 is YSLEER. The CDR3 consists of 14 residues. CDR3 amino acids: CASSQDRRRGEAFF. In DNA form, the CDR3 reads TGCGCCAGCAGCCAAGATCGTAGGCGAGGTGAAGCTTTCTTT.

The gene calls are TRBV4-3 and TRBJ2-1, with a tentative D call TRBD2 (5 bases). Per germline, CDR1 LGHNA and CDR2 YSLEER. CDR3 length equals 16 residues. V was shortened by 0 bases and J by 2 bases, with 11 bases between the two germline ends. The CDR3, as DNA: TGCGCCAGCAGCCAAGATCTGGCGGGCCCCTACAATGAGCAGTTCTTC. Its protein product is CASSQDLAGPYNEQFF.

The V gene is TRBV7-3, the J gene TRBJ2-1, with TRBD2 matching 9 bases. V trimming: 5 bases; J trimming: 4 bases; junction bases outside the gene matches: 12. Per germline, CDR1 SGHTA and CDR2 FQGTGA. The CDR3 loop spans 17 amino acids. This CDR3 reads CASSPISGGDYYNEQFF. In DNA form, the CDR3 reads TGTGCCAGCAGCCCCATTAGCGGGGGAGATTATTACAATGAGCAGTTCTTC.

This chain connects TRBV28 to TRBJ2-5; 13 positions match TRBD2. This CDR3 has 15 amino acids. After removal of 5 bases from V and 3 bases from J, the junction contained 3 bases not matched to a gene. Germline CDR1 is MDHEN and CDR2 is SYDVKM. In DNA form, the CDR3 reads TGTGCCAGCAGTCCAACTAGCGGGGGGGAAGAGACCCAGTACTTC. Translating it yields CASSPTSGGEETQYF.

This chain uses TRBV20-1 with TRBJ2-5; 8 bases align to TRBD2. V was clipped by 0 bases and J by 5 bases; unmatched bases: 8. CDR1 and CDR2 (germline): DFQATT, SNEGSKA (reference sequence). This CDR3 region has 15 residues. The DNA for the CDR3 is TGCAGTGCTAGAGATTTTGGCGGGGGGAGGGAGACCCAGTACTTC. Amino acid sequence: CSARDFGGGRETQYF.

V is TRBV5-5 and J is TRBJ2-1, with TRBD2 matching over 8 bases. There are 15 residues in the CDR3. Unmatched junction bases numbered 12, after V lost 4 bases and J lost 9 bases. Germline V lookup: CDR1 SGHKS, CDR2 YYEKEE (reference sequence). The CDR3 loop is CASSATAGGRIEQFF. The CDR3 DNA sequence: TGTGCCAGCAGCGCGACGGCGGGGGGCAGGATTGAGCAGTTCTTC. Full variable domain (missing parts from reference TRBV5-5 and TRBJ2-1): DAGVTQSPTHLIKTRGQQVTLRCSPISGHKSVSWYQQVLGQGPQFIFQYYEKEERGRGNFPDRFSARQFPNYSSELNVNALLLGDSALYLCASSATAGGRIEQFFGPGTRLTVL.

This clonotype came up a few times. The chain employs TRBV7-2 and TRBJ2-1; maybe TRBD2 (5 bases). The V gene's germline CDR1 is SGHTA and CDR2 FQGNSA. CDR3 length equals 13 residues. The V gene lost 8 bases and the J gene lost 3 bases, with 11 bases spanning the gap. The chain's CDR3 is CASGSRGYNEQFF. The DNA for the CDR3 is TGTGCCAGCGGATCCCGGGGCTACAATGAGCAGTTCTTC. Supplemented by reference TRBV7-2 and TRBJ2-1, the full variable domain reads GAGVSQSPSNKVTEKGKDVELRCDPISGHTALYWYRQSLGQGLEFLIYFQGNSAPDKSGLPSDRFSAERTGGSVSTLTIQRTQQEDSAVYLCASGSRGYNEQFFGPGTRLTVL.

The chain has TRBV18 and TRBJ2-1; 7 bases agree with TRBD2. Germline V gene data show CDR1 as KGHSH and CDR2 as LQKENI. There are 17 residues in the CDR3. V lost 2 bases to trimming and J lost 1 base; unmatched junction nucleotides: 8. The CDR3 nucleotides read TGTGCCAGCTCACCAACCGCAGGGAGGGGATCCTACAATGAGCAGTTCTTC. Its protein product is CASSPTAGRGSYNEQFF.

This clonotype has a handful of counts. The chain carries TRBV24-1 and TRBJ2-1, with no clear D. V was trimmed by 0 bases and J by 8 bases, leaving 19 bases between them. The germline V gene encodes CDR1 KGHDR and CDR2 SFDVKD. This CDR3 comprises 17 residues. CDR3 residues: CATSDLRSGLERDEQFF. CDR3 bases: TGTGCCACCAGTGATTTGAGGTCTGGGTTGGAACGCGATGAGCAGTTCTTC.

This clonotype was observed a handful of times. The chain has TRBV24-1 and TRBJ2-2; D may be TRBD1 or TRBD2 (5 bases each). Per germline, CDR1 KGHDR and CDR2 SFDVKD. Trimming took off 4 bases at V and 0 bases at J, with 11 bases between the two ends. The CDR3 totals 16 residues. The DNA of the CDR3 is TGTGCCACCAGTGAACCGGGACCCTCGAACACCGGGGAGCTGTTTTTT. Its translation: CATSEPGPSNTGELFF.

The V call is TRBV21-1, the J call TRBJ2-7; TRBD1, the D gene given by the table, was not confirmed from the DNA. TRBV21-1 is a pseudogene segment. The CDR3 is made up of 14 amino acids. The CDR3: CASSTDRGKYEQYF. In DNA, the CDR3 is TGTGCCAGCAGCACTGACAGGGGAAAATACGAGCAGTACTTC.

The rearrangement uses TRBV9 and TRBJ1-3, with D unclear. The germline V and J ends were trimmed by 0 bases and 4 bases, with 11 bases remaining between them. The germline gives CDR1 SGDLS, CDR2 YYNGEE. CDR3 length: 15 amino acids. CDR3: CASSVGPYYGNTIYF. The CDR3 region has the DNA TGTGCCAGCAGCGTAGGACCCTACTACGGAAACACCATATATTTT. The variable domain in full, completed from reference TRBV9 and TRBJ1-3, reads DSGVTQTPKHLITATGQRVTLRCSPRSGDLSVYWYQQSLDQGLQFLIQYYNGEERAKGNILERFSAQQFPDLHSELNLSSLELGDSALYFCASSVGPYYGNTIYFGEGSWLTVV.